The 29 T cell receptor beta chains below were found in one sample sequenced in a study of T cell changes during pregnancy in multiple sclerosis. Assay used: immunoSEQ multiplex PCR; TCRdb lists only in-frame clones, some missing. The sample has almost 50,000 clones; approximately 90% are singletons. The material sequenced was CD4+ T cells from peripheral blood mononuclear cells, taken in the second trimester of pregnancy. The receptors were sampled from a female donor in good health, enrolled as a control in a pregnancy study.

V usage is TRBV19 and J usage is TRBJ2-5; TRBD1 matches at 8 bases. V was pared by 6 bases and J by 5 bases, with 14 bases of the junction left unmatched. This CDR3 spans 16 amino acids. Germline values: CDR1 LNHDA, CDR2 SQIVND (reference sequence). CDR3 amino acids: CASSTTGQAGLETQYF. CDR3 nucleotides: TGTGCCAGTAGCACTACGGGACAGGCCGGTTTGGAGACCCAGTACTTC.

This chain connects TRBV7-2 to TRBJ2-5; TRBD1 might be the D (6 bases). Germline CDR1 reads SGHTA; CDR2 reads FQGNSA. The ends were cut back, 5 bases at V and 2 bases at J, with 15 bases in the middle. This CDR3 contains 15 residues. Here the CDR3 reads CASSRLTGTQETQYF. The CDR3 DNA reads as TGTGCCAGCAGCCGTTTAACCGGGACACAAGAGACCCAGTACTTC.

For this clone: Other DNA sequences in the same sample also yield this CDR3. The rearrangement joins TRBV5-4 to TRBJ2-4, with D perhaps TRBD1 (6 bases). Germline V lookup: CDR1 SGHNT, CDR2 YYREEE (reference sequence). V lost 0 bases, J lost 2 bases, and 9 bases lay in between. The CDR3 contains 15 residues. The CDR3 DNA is TGTGCCAGCAGCTTGGAAGGGGGTTCCAAAAACATTCAGTACTTC. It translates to CASSLEGGSKNIQYF. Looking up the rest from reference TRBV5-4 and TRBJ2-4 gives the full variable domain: ETGVTQSPTHLIKTRGQQVTLRCSSQSGHNTVSWYQQALGQGPQFIFQYYREEENGRGNFPPRFSGLQFPNYSSELNVNALELDDSALYLCASSLEGGSKNIQYFGAGTRLSVL.

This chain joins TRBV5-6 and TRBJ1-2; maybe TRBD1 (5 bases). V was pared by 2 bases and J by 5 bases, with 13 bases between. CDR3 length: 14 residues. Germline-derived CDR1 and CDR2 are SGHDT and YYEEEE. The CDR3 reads CASSLSTGVYGYTF. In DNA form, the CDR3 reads TGTGCCAGCAGCTTATCTACGGGGGTGTATGGCTACACCTTC.

The DNA for the CDR3 is TGTGCCAGTAGTATGAGGCGGGGTTCGGGCAATCAGCCCCAGCATTTT. It codes for CASSMRRGSGNQPQHF. The chain carries TRBV19 and TRBJ1-5; no clear D. V shed 3 bases and J shed 2 bases, with 14 bases lying between them. The CDR3 has 16 residues. Per germline, CDR1 LNHDA and CDR2 SQIVND (reference sequence). The entire variable domain, with the rest obtained from reference TRBV19 and TRBJ1-5, is as follows: DGGITQSPKYLFRKEGQNVTLSCEQNLNHDAMYWYRQDPGQGLRLIYYSQIVNDFQKGDIAEGYSVSREKKESFPLTVTSAQKNPTAFYLCASSMRRGSGNQPQHFGDGTRLSIL.

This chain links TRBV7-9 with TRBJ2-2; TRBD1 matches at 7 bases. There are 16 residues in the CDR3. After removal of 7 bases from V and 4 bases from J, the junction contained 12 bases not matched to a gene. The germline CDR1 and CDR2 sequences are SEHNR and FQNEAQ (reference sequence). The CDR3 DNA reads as TGTGCCAGCAACCAGCTGGATTCAGGGGGCACCGGGGAGCTGTTTTTT. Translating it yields CASNQLDSGGTGELFF.

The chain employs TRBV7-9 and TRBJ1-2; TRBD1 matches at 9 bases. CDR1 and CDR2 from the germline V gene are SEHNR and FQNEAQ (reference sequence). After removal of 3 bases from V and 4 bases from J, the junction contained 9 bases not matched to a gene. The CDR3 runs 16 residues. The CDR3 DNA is TGTGCCAGCAGCTTTGCCCGGGACAGGGCCTCCTATGGCTACACCTTC. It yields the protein CASSFARDRASYGYTF.

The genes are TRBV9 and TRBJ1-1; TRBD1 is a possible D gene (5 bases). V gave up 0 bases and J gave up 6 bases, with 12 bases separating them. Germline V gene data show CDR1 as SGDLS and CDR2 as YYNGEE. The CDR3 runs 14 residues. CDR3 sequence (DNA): TGTGCCAGCAGCGTAGTCACTGGGGCCGCTGAAGCTTTCTTT. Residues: CASSVVTGAAEAFF.

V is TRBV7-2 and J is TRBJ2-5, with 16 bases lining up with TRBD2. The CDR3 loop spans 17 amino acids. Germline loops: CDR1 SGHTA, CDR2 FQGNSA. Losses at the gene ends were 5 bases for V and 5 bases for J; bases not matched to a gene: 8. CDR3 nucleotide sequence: TGTGCCAGCAGCCGGGGGACTAGCGGGGGGGCCGGGGAGACCCAGTACTTC. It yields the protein CASSRGTSGGAGETQYF.

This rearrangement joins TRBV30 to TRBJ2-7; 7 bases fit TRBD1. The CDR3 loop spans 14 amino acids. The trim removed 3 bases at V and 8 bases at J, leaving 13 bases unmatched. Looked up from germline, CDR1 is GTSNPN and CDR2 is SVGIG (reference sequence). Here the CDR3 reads CAWSPPGQPIQQYF. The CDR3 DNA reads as TGTGCCTGGAGCCCCCCGGGACAGCCCATCCAGCAGTACTTC.

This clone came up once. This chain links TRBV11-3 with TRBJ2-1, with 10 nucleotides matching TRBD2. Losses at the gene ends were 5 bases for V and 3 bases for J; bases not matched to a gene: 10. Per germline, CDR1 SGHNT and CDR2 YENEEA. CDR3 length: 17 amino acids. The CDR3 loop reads CASSLLPGLAHYNEQFF. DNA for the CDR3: TGTGCCAGCAGCCTACTCCCGGGACTAGCGCACTACAATGAGCAGTTCTTC.

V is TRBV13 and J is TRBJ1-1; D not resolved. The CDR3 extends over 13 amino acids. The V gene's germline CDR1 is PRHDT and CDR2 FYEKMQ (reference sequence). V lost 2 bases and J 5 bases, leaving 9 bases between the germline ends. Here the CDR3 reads CASSLTRGTEAFF. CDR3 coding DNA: TGTGCCAGCAGCTTAACGAGAGGTACTGAAGCTTTCTTT.

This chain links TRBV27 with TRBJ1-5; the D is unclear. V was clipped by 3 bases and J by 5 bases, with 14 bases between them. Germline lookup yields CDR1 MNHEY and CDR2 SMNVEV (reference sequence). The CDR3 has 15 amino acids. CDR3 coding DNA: TGTGCCAGCAGTTTTGAGGGTTTATTATATCAGCCCCAGCATTTT. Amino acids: CASSFEGLLYQPQHF.

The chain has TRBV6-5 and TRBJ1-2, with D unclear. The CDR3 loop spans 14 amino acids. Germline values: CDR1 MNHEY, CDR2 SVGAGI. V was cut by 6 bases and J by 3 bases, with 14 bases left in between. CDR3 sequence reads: CASSWVGGDYGYTF. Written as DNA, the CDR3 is TGTGCCAGCAGCTGGGTCGGCGGGGACTATGGCTACACCTTC.

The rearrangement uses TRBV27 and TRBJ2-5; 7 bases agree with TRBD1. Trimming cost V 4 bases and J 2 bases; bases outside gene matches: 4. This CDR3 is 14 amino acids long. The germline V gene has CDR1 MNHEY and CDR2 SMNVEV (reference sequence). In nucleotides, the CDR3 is TGTGCCAGCAGTTCGACAGGGTTACAAGAGACCCAGTACTTC. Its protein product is CASSSTGLQETQYF.

CDR3 in amino acids: CASSVSGAGYEQYF. For the CDR3, the DNA is TGTGCCAGCAGCGTATCAGGGGCGGGCTACGAGCAGTACTTC. This chain links TRBV9 with TRBJ2-5, with a possible D match to TRBD1 (6 bases). Matching the DNA end better, TRBJ2-7 makes the J call doubtful. Germline CDR1 reads SGDLS; CDR2 reads YYNGEE. The CDR3 covers 14 residues.

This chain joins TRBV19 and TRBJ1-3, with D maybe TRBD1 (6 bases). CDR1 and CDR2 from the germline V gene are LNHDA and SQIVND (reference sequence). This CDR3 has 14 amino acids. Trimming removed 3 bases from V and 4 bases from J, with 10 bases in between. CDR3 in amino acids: CASSIGQRGNTIYF. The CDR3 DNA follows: TGTGCCAGTAGTATCGGACAGAGAGGAAACACCATATATTTT.

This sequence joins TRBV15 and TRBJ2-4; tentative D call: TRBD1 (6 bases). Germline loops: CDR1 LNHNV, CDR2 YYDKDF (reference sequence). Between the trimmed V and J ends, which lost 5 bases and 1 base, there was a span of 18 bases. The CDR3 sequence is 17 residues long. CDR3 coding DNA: TGTGCCACCAGCTACCCCCCCTCTAGGGGGGCCAAAAACATTCAGTACTTC. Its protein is CATSYPPSRGAKNIQYF.

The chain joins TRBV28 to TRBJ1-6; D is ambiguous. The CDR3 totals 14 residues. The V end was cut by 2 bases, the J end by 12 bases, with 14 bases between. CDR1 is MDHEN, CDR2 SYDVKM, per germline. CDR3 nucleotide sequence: TGTGCCAGCAGTTTACCCCTCGAGGTTCAACCCCTCCACTTT. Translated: CASSLPLEVQPLHF.

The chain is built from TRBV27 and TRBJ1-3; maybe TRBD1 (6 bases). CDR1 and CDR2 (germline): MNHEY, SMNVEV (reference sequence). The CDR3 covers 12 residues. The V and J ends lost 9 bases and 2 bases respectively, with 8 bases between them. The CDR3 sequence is CASGDTGNTIYF. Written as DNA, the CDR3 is TGTGCCAGTGGGGACACTGGAAACACCATATATTTT.

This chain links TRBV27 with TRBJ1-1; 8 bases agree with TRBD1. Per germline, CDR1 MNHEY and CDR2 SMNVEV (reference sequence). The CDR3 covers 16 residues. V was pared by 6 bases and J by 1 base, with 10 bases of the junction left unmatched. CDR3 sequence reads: CASRFISGTGNTEAFF. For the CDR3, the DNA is TGTGCCAGCAGATTCATCTCCGGGACAGGGAACACTGAAGCTTTCTTT.

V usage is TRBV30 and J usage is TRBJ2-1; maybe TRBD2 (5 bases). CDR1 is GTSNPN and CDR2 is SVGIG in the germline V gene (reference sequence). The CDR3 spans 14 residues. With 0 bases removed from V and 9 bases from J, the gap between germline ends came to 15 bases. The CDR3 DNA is TGTGCCTGGAGTGTACGGAGGTGGAGAGGTGAGCAGTTCTTC. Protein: CAWSVRRWRGEQFF.

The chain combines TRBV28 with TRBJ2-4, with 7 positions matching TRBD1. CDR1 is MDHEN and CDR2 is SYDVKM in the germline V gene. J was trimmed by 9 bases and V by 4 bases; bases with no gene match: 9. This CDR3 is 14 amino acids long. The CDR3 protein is CASSSFDRAGIQYF. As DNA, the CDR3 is TGTGCCAGCAGTTCCTTCGACAGGGCTGGCATTCAGTACTTC.

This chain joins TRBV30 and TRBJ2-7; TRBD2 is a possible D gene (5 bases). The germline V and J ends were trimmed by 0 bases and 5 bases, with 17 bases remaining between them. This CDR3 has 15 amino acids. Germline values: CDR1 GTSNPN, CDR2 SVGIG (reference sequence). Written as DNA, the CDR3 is TGTGCCTGGAGTGTACTAGGGTCCACCATGAACGAGCAGTACTTC. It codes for CAWSVLGSTMNEQYF.

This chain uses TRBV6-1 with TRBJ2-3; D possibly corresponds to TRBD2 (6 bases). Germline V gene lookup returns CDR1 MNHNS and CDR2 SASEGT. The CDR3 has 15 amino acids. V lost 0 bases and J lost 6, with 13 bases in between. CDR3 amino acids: CASSEAHAGGDTQYF. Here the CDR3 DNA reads TGTGCCAGCAGTGAAGCGCACGCCGGGGGTGATACGCAGTATTTT.

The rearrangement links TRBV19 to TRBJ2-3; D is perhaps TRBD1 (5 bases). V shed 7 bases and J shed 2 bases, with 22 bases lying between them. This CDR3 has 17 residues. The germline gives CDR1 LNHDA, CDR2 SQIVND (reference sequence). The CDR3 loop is CASTTNRDRYDTDTQYF. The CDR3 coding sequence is TGTGCCAGTACCACGAATCGAGACAGATATGACACAGATACGCAGTATTTT.

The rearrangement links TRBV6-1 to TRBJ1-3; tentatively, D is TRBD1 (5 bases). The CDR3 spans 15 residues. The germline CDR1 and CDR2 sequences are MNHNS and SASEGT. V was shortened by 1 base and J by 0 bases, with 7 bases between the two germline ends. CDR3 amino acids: CASSEGQFSGNTIYF. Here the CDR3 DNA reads TGTGCCAGCAGTGAAGGACAGTTCTCTGGAAACACCATATATTTT.

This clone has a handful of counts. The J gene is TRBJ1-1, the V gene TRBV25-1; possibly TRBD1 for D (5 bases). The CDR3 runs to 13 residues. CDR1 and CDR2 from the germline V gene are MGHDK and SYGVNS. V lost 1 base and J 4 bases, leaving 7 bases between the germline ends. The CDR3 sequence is CASSESGGTEAFF. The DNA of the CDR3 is TGTGCCAGCAGTGAATCCGGGGGCACTGAAGCTTTCTTT.

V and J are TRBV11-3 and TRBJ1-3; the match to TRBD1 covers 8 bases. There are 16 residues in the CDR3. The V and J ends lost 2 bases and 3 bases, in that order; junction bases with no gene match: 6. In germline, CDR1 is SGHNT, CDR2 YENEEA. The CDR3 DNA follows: TGTGCCAGCAGCTTATATCGGGGACAGGTTGGAAACACCATATATTTT. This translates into CASSLYRGQVGNTIYF.